Listed below are T cell receptor beta chains from one sample, sequenced in a study of T cell repertoires in cytomegalovirus infection. Using its own MiXCR run on the reads, TCRdb lists one record per CDR3 protein. Of roughly 200,000 distinct CDR3 sequences in the sample, 35% to 45% were seen once. For these TCRs, the target antigens are not known. The sample here was CD8+ T cells from cultured PBMCs, taken from culture after CMV antigen stimulation. Every receptor here comes from a human donor in good health (CMV status not recorded). Some clones in this sample may be carry-over from other donors' samples. The CDR3 runs from the conserved cysteine through the conserved F or W. The D gene is left open where the match is weak. Some rows have no size entry. The others give once, few or many, or a class for an expanded clone.

v_gene	j_gene	abundance	d_gene	CDR3aa	CDR3nt
TRBV7-6	TRBJ2-3	many	.	CASSLLLQGRGGNTQYF	TGTGCCAGCAGCTTACTTCTACAGGGAAGGGGTGGAAATACGCAGTATTTT
TRBV11-2	TRBJ2-7	.	.	CASSLGTAGSYEQYF	TGTGCCAGCAGCCTCGGGACGGCGGGTTCCTACGAGCAGTACTTC
TRBV7-9	TRBJ2-3	few	TRBD1	CASSLALGNGQGALDTQYF	TGTGCCAGCAGCTTAGCTTTGGGGAACGGCCAGGGGGCTTTAGATACGCAGTATTTT
TRBV4-1	TRBJ1-2	.	.	CASSQEGVGGYTF	TGTGCCAGCAGCCAAGAGGGGGTCGGCGGCTACACCTTC
TRBV20-1	TRBJ1-2	.	TRBD1	CSARSPGSDRAGYTF	TGCAGTGCTAGATCACCCGGATCGGACAGGGCCGGCTACACCTTC
TRBV7-6	TRBJ2-1	.	.	CASSSKGVNEQFF	TGTGCCAGCAGCTCGAAAGGGGTCAATGAGCAGTTCTTC
TRBV10-3	TRBJ2-7	few	.	CAISEGDRPYEQYF	TGTGCCATCAGTGAAGGGGATCGTCCCTACGAGCAGTACTTC
TRBV11-1	TRBJ2-7	few	.	CASSLSSEQYF	TGTGCCAGCAGCTTGTCTTCCGAGCAGTACTTC
TRBV7-3	TRBJ2-3	few	TRBD2	CASAEPGGPTDTQYF	TGTGCCAGCGCTGAACCGGGAGGGCCTACAGATACGCAGTATTTT
TRBV7-9	TRBJ2-3	.	.	CASSFPGLNTDTQYF	TGTGCCAGCAGCTTTCCGGGACTCAACACAGATACGCAGTATTTT
TRBV5-1	TRBJ1-1	.	.	CASSLVYPPTEAFF	TGCGCCAGCAGCTTGGTGTACCCCCCCACTGAAGCTTTCTTT
TRBV7-9	TRBJ2-4	.	.	CASTRDFGKNIQYF	TGTGCCAGCACCAGGGACTTCGGCAAAAACATTCAGTACTTC
TRBV15	TRBJ1-1	.	TRBD1	CATSRDRGLYEAFF	TGTGCCACCAGCCGGGACAGGGGACTGTATGAAGCTTTCTTT
TRBV19	TRBJ2-1	few	.	CASSITPTGLGYNEQFF	TGTGCCAGTAGTATAACCCCTACAGGGTTGGGATACAATGAGCAGTTCTTC
TRBV7-8	TRBJ2-1	.	TRBD2	CASSLRLAGGTLPNVSYNEQFF	TGTGCCAGCAGCTTAAGACTAGCGGGAGGCACTCTCCCCAACGTCTCCTACAATGAGCAGTTCTTC
TRBV19	TRBJ2-1	.	TRBD1	CASSISRPGTEAYNEQFF	TGTGCCAGTAGTATCTCGCGTCCCGGGACAGAGGCCTACAATGAGCAGTTCTTC
TRBV6-1	TRBJ2-2	few	TRBD2	CASRPLAGGRNTGELFF	TGTGCCAGCAGACCCCTAGCGGGAGGGCGAAACACCGGGGAGCTGTTTTTT
TRBV15	TRBJ2-1	many	TRBD1	CATSRSGTGSNEQFF	TGTGCCACCAGCAGATCCGGGACAGGGAGCAATGAGCAGTTCTTC
TRBV6-6	TRBJ2-2	once	TRBD1	CASSEGQGELFF	TGTGCCAGCAGTGAGGGACAGGGGGAGCTGTTTTTT
TRBV15	TRBJ2-2	.	TRBD1	CATSSTGAGELFF	TGTGCCACCAGCAGTACAGGGGCCGGGGAGCTGTTTTTT
TRBV27	TRBJ2-1	few	TRBD2	CASGSGGSYNEQFF	TGTGCCAGCGGGAGCGGGGGTTCCTACAATGAGCAGTTCTTC